This T cell receptor beta chain emerged from a study of blood T cell repertoires in COVID-19. Study overall: Donors in the United States, Italy and Spain gave samples during acute or convalescent COVID-19.

Clones were sequenced by immunoSEQ multiplex PCR, and TCRdb holds only the in-frame ones, with some missing. The sample lists hundreds of thousands of clones, 70% to 90% occurring once. V lost 3 bases and J 11 bases, leaving 10 bases between the germline ends. The CDR3 is 11 amino acids. Germline V gene data show CDR1 as MGHRA and CDR2 as YSYEKL. This chain connects TRBV4-1 to TRBJ1-1; D is ambiguous. The sequenced sample consisted of peripheral blood. The receptor was derived from a man aged 18 to 29 with active or convalescent COVID-19. The CDR3 loop is CASSHPGMAFF. CDR3 in DNA: TGCGCCAGCAGCCATCCGGGGATGGCTTTCTTT.